The rows below give T cell receptor beta chains drawn from one sample of a study of regulatory T cells in long-lasting Graves disease. TCRdb re-called the multiplex PCR reads with MiXCR, one entry per CDR3 protein. The repertoire holds some 340,000 distinct CDR3 sequences, with roughly 23% as singletons. This sample comprised peripheral blood mononuclear cells (PBMCs), obtained when the disease was refractory, from a patient treated with antithyroid drugs. Source of these receptors: a woman aged 40 to 49 with Graves disease. Both conserved end residues are part of each CDR3. The D gene is left open where the match is weak. Clone size is not always given. Where it is, it says once, few, many or a class for expanded clones.

CDR3 DNA	CDR3 protein	clone size	D gene	V gene	J gene
TGCAGTTCACATAGCGGGAGGGCGGGCGAGACCCAGTACTTC	CSSHSGRAGETQYF	.	TRBD2	TRBV20-1	TRBJ2-5
TGTGCCAGCAGCCTTGTAAGATTACAGGAGAACACTGAAGCTTTCTTT	CASSLVRLQENTEAFF	few	.	TRBV7-8	TRBJ1-1
TGCAGCGTAGGCTATAGCCCCGGCTCCTACAATGAGCAGTTCTTC	CSVGYSPGSYNEQFF	.	.	TRBV29-1	TRBJ2-1
TGTGCCAGTAGTATCCGGACAGCGGGGAACACTGAAGCTTTCTTT	CASSIRTAGNTEAFF	few	.	TRBV19	TRBJ1-1
TGTGCCAGCAGCCCCCCTGACAGGGTCGGAACCGGGGAGCTGTTTTTT	CASSPPDRVGTGELFF	.	TRBD1	TRBV3-1	TRBJ2-2
TGTGCCTGGAGCGACGCTACAGGGCGGACTGAAGCTTTCTTT	CAWSDATGRTEAFF	.	.	TRBV30	TRBJ1-1
TGTGCCAGCAGTGAAGTAGTTCTAGCTTCAGATACGCAGTATTTT	CASSEVVLASDTQYF	.	.	TRBV6-1	TRBJ2-3
TGTGCCACATGCTGCGGCTTGAACACTGAAGCTTTCTTT	CATCCGLNTEAFF	.	.	TRBV6-1	TRBJ1-1
TGCGCCAGCAGCTTTGAGCGTGGGGGAATAACCGGGGAGCTGTTTTTT	CASSFERGGITGELFF	.	.	TRBV5-1	TRBJ2-2
TGTGCCAGCACCAAGGGGGTGTCGGGAGCTTTCTTT	CASTKGVSGAFF	few	.	TRBV6-1	TRBJ1-1
TGCAGTGCTATACTAAGACTTAAGGCCAACAATGAGCAGTTCTTC	CSAILRLKANNEQFF	.	.	TRBV20-1	TRBJ2-1
TGCAGCGTCGGACAGGGCAACTACGAGCAGTACTTC	CSVGQGNYEQYF	many	TRBD1	TRBV29-1	TRBJ2-7
TGTGCCAGCCAGGGGGACAGTCTCTACAATGAGCAGTTCTTC	CASQGDSLYNEQFF	few	TRBD1	TRBV11-2	TRBJ2-1
TGCGCCAGCAGCTCCCCGGGACACGGCCGGGGAACTGAAGCTTTCTTT	CASSSPGHGRGTEAFF	few	.	TRBV5-1	TRBJ1-1
TGCGCCAGCAGCTTGGGACTAGCTCGAGCCGAGCAGTACTTC	CASSLGLARAEQYF	.	TRBD2	TRBV5-1	TRBJ2-7
TGCGCCAGCAGTCAAAATAGAAAGGGAGAGACCCAGTACTTC	CASSQNRKGETQYF	many	.	TRBV10-2	TRBJ2-5
TGCAGCGGAGCGCCAGATCCGAACACCGGGGAGCTGTTTTTT	CSGAPDPNTGELFF	.	.	TRBV29-1	TRBJ2-2
TGCGCCAGCAGCACAGGGACTAGCGCGACCTACGAGCAGTACTTC	CASSTGTSATYEQYF	many	TRBD2	TRBV5-1	TRBJ2-7
TGTGCCAGCAGTCGGTTGGAGGGGGGAGAGACCCAGTACTTC	CASSRLEGGETQYF	many	.	TRBV28	TRBJ2-5
TGTGCCAGCAGCTACTATAGCGGGAGAGGTTCCGGGGAGCTGTTTTTT	CASSYYSGRGSGELFF	many	TRBD2	TRBV12-3/TRBV12-4	TRBJ2-2
TGTGCCAGCAGTTTGGACATTGGCGAAAAACTGTTTTTT	CASSLDIGEKLFF	many	.	TRBV28	TRBJ1-4
TGTGCCAGCAGCCAAGATTCAGGGGTCTACGGCAATCAGCCCCAGCATTTT	CASSQDSGVYGNQPQHF	.	.	TRBV4-2	TRBJ1-5
TGCAGCGTTCGAGACAGGGTGGTTTACGAGCAGTACTTC	CSVRDRVVYEQYF	.	TRBD1	TRBV29-1	TRBJ2-7
TGTGCCAGCAGTCCGACGCTCGAGGGCACCGGACTAGCGGGAGTCCAAGAGACCCAGTACTTC	CASSPTLEGTGLAGVQETQYF	many	TRBD2	TRBV28	TRBJ2-5
TGTGCCAGCAGCTTAGATTGGTCGATGGGAAAACTGTTTTTT	CASSLDWSMGKLFF	few	.	TRBV11-2	TRBJ1-4
TGCGCCAGCAGCTTGGTCGCCCCAAGTAATAGCAATCAGCCCCAGCATTTT	CASSLVAPSNSNQPQHF	once	.	TRBV5-1	TRBJ1-5
TGTGCCATCAGTGACGACAGGGCCAACACTGAAGCTTTCTTT	CAISDDRANTEAFF	few	TRBD1	TRBV10-3	TRBJ1-1
TGTGCCAGCAGGAACGGGAACGAGCAGTACTTC	CASRNGNEQYF	.	.	TRBV25-1	TRBJ2-7
TGTGCCAGCAGCTCGGACAGGGATAGAGGCTACACCTTC	CASSSDRDRGYTF	many	TRBD1	TRBV7-3	TRBJ1-2
TGTGCCAGCAGCCCAAATCGGGCGTCCACAGATACGCAGTATTTT	CASSPNRASTDTQYF	.	.	TRBV7-2	TRBJ2-3
TGTGCCAGCAGCCTTGTGGGCGGAGTCTCCTACGAGCAGTACTTC	CASSLVGGVSYEQYF	.	.	TRBV7-3	TRBJ2-7
TGTGCCAACCAGGGTAGCTATGGCTACACCTTC	CANQGSYGYTF	many	.	TRBV2	TRBJ1-2
TGTGCCAGCAGGTCTCGGGGGAGTAATTCACCCCTCCACTTT	CASRSRGSNSPLHF	.	.	TRBV27	TRBJ1-6
TGCAGTGCTAGCGGGAGCCCTGGAAACACCATATATTTT	CSASGSPGNTIYF	.	.	TRBV20-1	TRBJ1-3
TGTGCCAGCAGCCCCGGGAGGAATTATGGCTACACCTTC	CASSPGRNYGYTF	.	.	TRBV6-1	TRBJ1-2
TGTGCCAGCAGGGCTAGCGGGAGGGTCTACAATGAGCAGTTCTTC	CASRASGRVYNEQFF	.	TRBD2	TRBV6-2/TRBV6-3	TRBJ2-1
TGTGCCAGCAGCTCAACCGGACAGGGTTGGACTGAAGCTTTCTTT	CASSSTGQGWTEAFF	few	TRBD1	TRBV7-9	TRBJ1-1
TGTGCCAGCAGTCCATCCGGGGACAATGAGCAGTTCTTC	CASSPSGDNEQFF	many	.	TRBV6-1	TRBJ2-1
TGCAGTGCTAGATCAGGGGACAGGGTGTTGTTCAACGAGCAGTACTTC	CSARSGDRVLFNEQYF	.	TRBD1	TRBV20-1	TRBJ2-7
TGTGCCAGCAGCTTAGATTCGGGGGGGACTCCTCAAGCTTTCTTT	CASSLDSGGTPQAFF	many	.	TRBV7-9	TRBJ1-1
TGCGCCAGCAGCCAAGATGGGCGACAGAACTACGAGCAGTACTTC	CASSQDGRQNYEQYF	few	.	TRBV4-1	TRBJ2-7
TGTGCCAGTATGGGCGTAACGGGATCGCCTTTAGCCAAAAACATTCAGTACTTC	CASMGVTGSPLAKNIQYF	.	.	TRBV19	TRBJ2-4
TGTGCCAGCAGTTTAGTGACGTGGACCTACGAGCAGTACTTC	CASSLVTWTYEQYF	many	.	TRBV28	TRBJ2-7
TGTGCCAGCAGTTTATCTAATAGCGCTCTATCCTACGAGCAGTACTTC	CASSLSNSALSYEQYF	.	.	TRBV27	TRBJ2-7
TGTGCCATCAATGGGGGACGGCAAGAGACCCAGTACTTC	CAINGGRQETQYF	.	.	TRBV6-1	TRBJ2-5
TGTGCCAGCAGTGGAAAGGACAAGTCCTACGAGCAGTACTTC	CASSGKDKSYEQYF	few	.	TRBV6-1	TRBJ2-7